One sample yielded the 6 T cell receptor beta chains listed below, sequenced in a study of T-cell memory formation after mild COVID-19. TCRdb re-called the 5' RACE reads with MiXCR, one entry per CDR3 protein. In the table there are under 150,000 distinct CDR3 sequences, about 24% of which are singletons. Specimen: PBMCs or a T cell subset sorted from them (not recorded which). The origin of the receptors is a young man who had mild COVID-19 (a few samples of this study predate the infection). Cell type and time point are not known.

The chain couples TRBV7-9 to TRBJ1-1; D remains ambiguous. The CDR3 loop spans 14 amino acids. Trimming removed 5 bases from V and 1 base from J, with 11 bases in between. Germline CDR1 SEHNR, CDR2 FQNEAQ (reference sequence). CDR3 DNA: TGTGCCAGCAGCACGGTGGTACGGAACACTGAAGCTTTCTTT. This gives the protein CASSTVVRNTEAFF.

This clonotype turned up a few times. The CDR3, as DNA: TGTGCCAGCAGCCGCCTCCTATATGAGCAGTTCTTC. It codes for CASSRLLYEQFF. The chain couples TRBV6-2 or TRBV6-3 to TRBJ2-1; no definite D call. Deletions cut 6 bases from V and 8 bases from J, with 11 bases between. This CDR3 is built from 12 residues. CDR1 and CDR2 from the germline V gene are MNHEY and SVGEGT.

The V and J genes are TRBV3-1 and TRBJ2-7, with TRBD1 identical over 9 bases. Germline lookup yields CDR1 LGHDT and CDR2 YNNKEL (reference sequence). V lost 5 bases and J lost 2; bases outside the gene matches: 4. The CDR3 has 14 residues. Written as DNA, the CDR3 is TGTGCCAGCAGCGCTCGGGACAGGGCCTACGAGCAGTACGTC. Translated: CASSARDRAYEQYV.

This sequence joins TRBV5-1 and TRBJ2-3; 11 nucleotides align to TRBD2. The trim removed 3 bases at V and 2 bases at J, leaving 8 bases unmatched. This CDR3 is built from 17 residues. Germline CDR1 reads SGHRS; CDR2 reads YFSETQ. The CDR3 reads CASSSRLAGLSTDTQYF. As DNA, the CDR3 is TGCGCCAGCAGCTCCAGACTAGCGGGGCTGTCCACAGATACGCAGTATTTT.

This clonotype occurred many times. V and J are TRBV29-1 and TRBJ2-1, with D perhaps matching TRBD1 (5 bases). V was pared by 2 bases and J by 7 bases, with 15 bases between. Looked up from germline, CDR1 is SQVTM and CDR2 is ANQGSEA. This CDR3 has 14 amino acids. CDR3 nucleotides: TGCAGCGTTGAAATGCCGTCTGCAGGGAATGAGCAGTTCTTC. This gives the protein CSVEMPSAGNEQFF.

This clonotype was counted only a few times. The V and J genes are TRBV29-1 and TRBJ1-1; D not certain. The germline V gene encodes CDR1 SQVTM and CDR2 ANQGSEA. Trimming cost V 5 bases and J 0 bases, with 7 bases left between them. The length of the CDR3 is 12 residues. The CDR3 nucleotides are TGCAGCGTTTTACAGATGAACACTGAAGCTTTCTTT. It yields the protein CSVLQMNTEAFF. The whole variable domain, remainder taken from reference TRBV29-1 and TRBJ1-1, is SAVISQKPSRDICQRGTSLTIQCQVDSQVTMMFWYRQQPGQSLTLIATANQGSEATYESGFVIDKFPISRPNLTFSTLTVSNMSPEDSSIYLCSVLQMNTEAFFGQGTRLTVV.